This T cell receptor (beta chain) is from a study of shared clonotypes between healthy human individuals. At the level of the study: A couple of women and a few men aged 18 to 49 made up the donors.

V dropped 5 bases and J dropped 13 bases, with 15 bases sitting between them. CDR3 length: 12 residues. Germline-derived CDR1 and CDR2 are MNHEY and SMNVEV (reference sequence). Assay: immunoSEQ multiplex PCR; the TCRdb copy retains only in-frame clones and omits some. The sample records roughly 2,300,000 clones, roughly 90% being singletons. The origin of this receptor is a man between 18 and 29 years old in good health. Some clones in this sample may be carry-over from other donors' samples. This chain joins TRBV27 and TRBJ2-1; D gene ambiguous. Sequencing used naive CD4+ T cells from PBMCs. The subset denotes: CD45RA+ positively selected. This CDR3 reads CASSIRRGKQFF. For the CDR3, the DNA is TGTGCCAGCAGTATCCGACGTGGGAAACAGTTCTTC.